The next 15 T cell receptor beta chains were all read from a single sample in a study of T cells in tuberculosis. Generated by immunoSEQ multiplex PCR, the TCRdb table keeps only in-frame clones and is missing some. The sample consists of approximately 53,000 clones, nearly 95% of them appearing once. Time point meaning: new active TB diagnosis, blood taken before or within 7 days of starting treatment. The sequenced sample was PBMCs, obtained at tuberculosis diagnosis. These receptor sequences come from an adult with tuberculosis.

The chain has TRBV29-1 and TRBJ1-1; TRBD1 aligns across 8 bases. This CDR3 has 13 residues. Unmatched junction bases numbered 3, after V lost 6 bases and J lost 0 bases. The germline gives CDR1 SQVTM, CDR2 ANQGSEA. The CDR3 bases are TGCAGCGTGACAGGGGTCTTGAACACTGAAGCTTTCTTT. It yields the protein CSVTGVLNTEAFF. The full variable domain, with the rest looked up from reference TRBV29-1 and TRBJ1-1, is SAVISQKPSRDICQRGTSLTIQCQVDSQVTMMFWYRQQPGQSLTLIATANQGSEATYESGFVIDKFPISRPNLTFSTLTVSNMSPEDSSIYLCSVTGVLNTEAFFGQGTRLTVV.

V gene TRBV11-1 combines with J gene TRBJ2-1; 7 nucleotides line up with TRBD2. The CDR3 consists of 16 residues. Germline assignment: CDR1 SGHAT and CDR2 FQDESV (reference sequence). The J segment lost 7 bases and the V segment lost 5 bases, leaving 14 bases of the junction unmatched. The CDR3 here is CASSPSMALAKNEQFF. CDR3 DNA: TGTGCCAGCAGCCCCTCCATGGCACTAGCGAAGAATGAGCAGTTCTTC.

The DNA of the CDR3 is TGTGCCAGCAGCATCCTAGATGAGCAGTTCTTC. This gives the protein CASSILDEQFF. The rearrangement uses TRBV7-8 and TRBJ2-1; no firm D call. Trimming removed 5 bases at V and 8 bases at J, with 7 bases between. This CDR3 is 11 amino acids long. CDR1 SGHVS and CDR2 FQNEAQ come from the germline V gene. The full variable domain, in which reference TRBV7-8 and TRBJ2-1 provide the parts outside the CDR3, is GAGVSQSPRYKVAKRGQDVALRCDPISGHVSLFWYQQALGQGPEFLTYFQNEAQLDKSGLPSDRFFAERPEGSVSTLKIQRTQQEDSAVYLCASSILDEQFFGPGTRLTVL.

The chain joins TRBV7-2 to TRBJ2-3; the match to TRBD2 covers 8 bases. V gave up 5 bases and J gave up 6 bases; unmatched junction bases: 10. CDR1 and CDR2 from the germline V gene are SGHTA and FQGNSA. The CDR3 runs 15 residues. The CDR3 region is CASSPGGTILDTQYF. As DNA, the CDR3 is TGTGCCAGCAGCCCGGGGGGGACTATCTTGGATACGCAGTATTTT.

The V call is TRBV20-1, the J call TRBJ2-5, with 7 bases that match TRBD2. Germline loops: CDR1 DFQATT, CDR2 SNEGSKA (reference sequence). This CDR3 contains 11 residues. The CDR3 region has the DNA TGCAGCACTAGCGCCAAAGAGACCCAGTACTTC. This translates into CSTSAKETQYF.

The chain has TRBV5-5 and TRBJ2-7, with 9 bases identical to TRBD1. Germline V gives CDR1 SGHKS, CDR2 YYEKEE (reference sequence). Trimming at V came to 3 bases and at J to 6 bases, leaving 10 bases not matched to a gene. This CDR3 region has 15 residues. The CDR3 region is CASSWVPGQGTEQYF. CDR3 nucleotides: TGTGCCAGCAGCTGGGTACCGGGACAGGGAACCGAGCAGTACTTC.

The V gene is TRBV4-1, the J gene TRBJ1-2, with TRBD1 as a possible D gene (5 bases). The CDR3 has 13 residues. Looked up from germline, CDR1 is MGHRA and CDR2 is YSYEKL. With 4 bases removed from V and 1 base from J, the gap between germline ends came to 7 bases. In DNA, the CDR3 is TGCGCCAGCAGCCCGCAGGGTAACTATGGCTACACCTTC. Protein: CASSPQGNYGYTF.

The chain joins TRBV14 to TRBJ2-1; D is possibly TRBD2 (7 bases). Germline V CDR1 and CDR2: SGHDN, FVKESK. The CDR3 is 15 amino acids. V was trimmed by 0 bases and J by 8 bases, leaving 14 bases between them. CDR3 amino acids: CASSQEAGRGHEQFF. The CDR3 DNA sequence: TGTGCCAGCAGCCAAGAGGCTGGGCGGGGGCATGAGCAGTTCTTC. Looking up the rest from reference TRBV14 and TRBJ2-1 gives the full variable domain: EAGVTQFPSHSVIEKGQTVTLRCDPISGHDNLYWYRRVMGKEIKFLLHFVKESKQDESGMPNNRFLAERTGGTYSTLKVQPAELEDSGVYFCASSQEAGRGHEQFFGPGTRLTVL.

The rearrangement uses TRBV30 and TRBJ1-2; 10 positions agree with TRBD1. The V gene end was trimmed by 4 bases and the J gene end by 7 bases; junction bases not matched to a gene: 9. This CDR3 has 14 amino acids. Germline values: CDR1 GTSNPN, CDR2 SVGIG (reference sequence). CDR3 DNA: TGTGCCTGGACTAGACAGGGGGCGCAAAGTGGCTACACCTTC. This sequence encodes CAWTRQGAQSGYTF.

The rearrangement uses TRBV7-3 and TRBJ2-5; 8 nucleotides agree with TRBD2. CDR3 length: 15 amino acids. Germline assignment: CDR1 SGHTA and CDR2 FQGTGA. J lost 4 bases, V lost 2 bases, and 6 bases had no gene match. The CDR3 DNA follows: TGTGCCAGCAGCTTAGCAGCGGGAGAGGTAGAGACCCAGTACTTC. Encoded protein: CASSLAAGEVETQYF.

CDR3 nucleotide sequence: TGCGCCAGCAGCTTGGTGGTAGCGGGTCGAAATGAGCAGTTCTTC. Translated: CASSLVVAGRNEQFF. The chain combines TRBV5-1 with TRBJ2-1, with TRBD2 identical over 7 bases. This CDR3 contains 15 residues. Germline CDR1 reads SGHRS; CDR2 reads YFSETQ. V shed 0 bases and J 7 bases; nucleotides not matched to a gene: 7.

The chain couples TRBV2 to TRBJ2-4, with 7 bases that match TRBD1. V shed 8 bases and J 0 bases; nucleotides not matched to a gene: 13. The CDR3 covers 17 residues. CDR1 is SNHLY, CDR2 FYNNEI, per germline. The CDR3 spells CASPGTVENLAKNIQYF. DNA for the CDR3: TGTGCCAGCCCTGGGACAGTGGAAAACCTAGCCAAAAACATTCAGTACTTC.

V is TRBV4-2 and J is TRBJ2-6; 7 nucleotides line up with TRBD2. Germline V gene data show CDR1 as LGHNA and CDR2 as YNFKEQ. Trimming at V came to 4 bases and at J to 2 bases, leaving 14 bases not matched to a gene. The CDR3 covers 19 residues. The CDR3 DNA sequence: TGTGCCAGCAGCCCAGAGACTGGGAGGGCCTTCACTGGGGCCAACGTCCTGACTTTC. It is translated as CASSPETGRAFTGANVLTF.

This chain links TRBV15 with TRBJ2-5; 13 nucleotides match TRBD2. This CDR3 is 19 amino acids long. The V gene's germline CDR1 is LNHNV and CDR2 YYDKDF (reference sequence). The J segment lost 4 bases and the V segment lost 4 bases, leaving 15 bases of the junction unmatched. The DNA of the CDR3 is TGTGCCACCAGCATCAGGACTAGCGGGAGTAGGGTCCTTCTAGAGACCCAGTACTTC. Its translation: CATSIRTSGSRVLLETQYF.

V gene TRBV10-1 combines with J gene TRBJ2-2, with D perhaps matching TRBD1 (6 bases). Looked up from germline, CDR1 is WNHNN and CDR2 is SYGVQD (reference sequence). Trimming took off 4 bases at V and 5 bases at J, with 11 bases between the two ends. The CDR3 loop spans 14 amino acids. For the CDR3, the DNA is TGCGCCAGCAGTGCGGCAGGGGTTACCGGGGAGCTGTTTTTT. This encodes CASSAAGVTGELFF.